This T cell receptor (beta chain) is from a study of control samples from healthy donors and cancer patients. This CDR3 is 14 amino acids long. Unmatched junction bases numbered 4, after V lost 5 bases and J lost 5 bases. Germline V CDR1 and CDR2: MNHEY, SMNVEV (reference sequence). Using immunoSEQ multiplex PCR, the repertoire was profiled, and TCRdb retains in-frame clones only, with some absent. The sample has more than 30,000 clones; roughly 95% are singletons. This receptor was obtained from a man in his sixties in good health. This chain uses TRBV27 with TRBJ1-4; 8 positions agree with TRBD1. Material for sequencing was blood. The CDR3: CASSIWTGNEKLFF. As DNA, the CDR3 is TGTGCCAGCAGTATATGGACAGGGAATGAAAAACTGTTTTTT.